This TCR beta chain was obtained from a study of T cell responses to AZD1222 COVID-19 vaccine. Findings and limits, study-wide: Repertoire sampling occurred only after the peak T cell response. When two AZD1222 doses had been given, Spike-specific TCR breadth and depth rose.

The CDR3 sequence is 13 residues long. Germline V gene data show CDR1 as LGHDT and CDR2 as YNNKEL (reference sequence). The germline V and J ends were trimmed by 3 bases and 1 base, with 6 bases remaining between them. The study pooled second doses at about 4 or about 12 weeks. Method: immunoSEQ multiplex PCR; TCRdb's copy keeps in-frame clones and lacks some. The sample includes around 150,000 clones, 80% to 95% of them seen just once. Note on this clone: The antigen is not known. This sample includes further DNA sequences coding for the same CDR3.

This specimen was peripheral blood, taken 28 days after the second AZD1222 dose. The sequence came from an adult who received the AZD1222 COVID-19 vaccine. The chain has TRBV3-1 (or the pseudogene TRBV3-2) and TRBJ1-1; D remains unclear. CDR3 sequence reads: CASSQDGNTEAFF. CDR3 coding DNA: TGTGCCAGCAGCCAGGACGGGAACACTGAAGCTTTCTTT.